This T cell receptor (beta chain) was captured in a study of T cell changes during pregnancy in multiple sclerosis. Profiling relied on immunoSEQ multiplex PCR, and the TCRdb table lists in-frame clones only, not all of them. Of about 83,000 clones detected, approximately 91% appear once; the ten largest clones hold around 3.3%. V was pared by 1 base and J by 2 bases, with 9 bases between. This CDR3 region has 15 residues. From germline, CDR1 is SGHAT and CDR2 FQNNGV. V usage is TRBV11-2 and J usage is TRBJ2-1; a weak D match, TRBD2 (6 bases). The source was PBMCs, collected in the first trimester of pregnancy. The receptor's source is a female donor in good health, serving as a control in a pregnancy study. Some clones in this sample may be carry-over from other donors' samples. CDR3 DNA sequence: TGTGCCAGCAGCTTAGTCGCGGGGACCTACAATGAGCAGTTCTTC. This gives the protein CASSLVAGTYNEQFF.